This T cell receptor (beta chain) was observed in a study of cytomegalovirus exposure and HLA in healthy donors. Whole-study results and caveats: A later analysis linked a missense variant in DCLRE1C to the trimming of TCR beta V and J genes. Rare sequences made up most TCRs, while some public TCRs were found in many donors.

The PCR employed 60 Vbeta primers together with 13 Jbeta primers. Measured with immunoSEQ multiplex PCR; TCRdb has only the in-frame clones, and not every one. The sample includes roughly 100,000 clones, around four fifths of them seen just once. The germline V gene encodes CDR1 MNHEY and CDR2 SMNVEV (reference sequence). The CDR3 is 13 amino acids. Trimming left V 8 bases short and J 8 bases short, with 16 bases between. In the case of this clone: Its antigen is still unknown.

Sequencing was done on a sample of PBMCs. The J gene is TRBJ1-5, the V gene TRBV27, with D maybe TRBD1 (6 bases). This sequence was found in a man aged 40-55 years in good health and CMV-seropositive. DNA of the CDR3: TGTGCCAGCCTAAAGACAGGCAGTGAGCCCCAGCATTTT. Translation gives CASLKTGSEPQHF.